A single T cell receptor (beta chain) is shown here with its context. The antigen remains unidentified. MiXCR was run by TCRdb on the reads, yielding one entry per CDR3 protein. The sample contains about 920,000 distinct CDR3 sequences, approximately 31% of which appear only once. This entry comes from a study of T cell repertoires in cytomegalovirus infection. About the research overall: Well-studied HLA-B-restricted CMV epitopes were used in the study alongside recently identified HLA-C-restricted ones. The public TCR beta signatures pointed to both CMV infection and matching HLA type. Study results and limitations: The ex vivo response was dominated by HLA-C-restricted CMV-specific TCR beta clonotypes. Cumulative public TCR beta family frequency identified carriers of CMV plus the relevant HLA.

The CDR3 consists of 16 residues. Germline CDR1 is MNHNS and CDR2 is SASEGT. Deletions cut 5 bases from V and 0 bases from J, with 13 bases between. The chain joins TRBV6-1 to TRBJ2-2; D is possibly TRBD2 (5 bases). The TCR comes from a human donor in good health (CMV status not recorded). Some clones in this sample may be carry-over from other donors' samples. The sequencing here drew on cultured CD8+ T cells from PBMCs, taken from culture after CMV antigen stimulation. The CDR3 DNA sequence: TGTGCCAGCAGTCCGAGGAGCGGTCCGAACACCGGGGAGCTGTTTTTT. Translation: CASSPRSGPNTGELFF.